This is a list of T cell receptor beta chains from one sample in a study of cytomegalovirus exposure and HLA in healthy donors. Only in-frame clones appear in the TCRdb table, and some are missing; sequencing was by immunoSEQ multiplex PCR. The sample yields 140,000 to 150,000 clones, over 70% seen once. The specimen was PBMCs. The origin of the receptors is a man aged 25-45 years in good health and CMV-seronegative. Both conserved end residues are part of each CDR3. Fields, in order: D gene, clone size, J gene, V gene, CDR3 DNA, CDR3 protein. D genes are given only for firm matches. Rows give clone size only sometimes, using once, few, many, or a class for an expanded clone.

D: TRBD2; size: -; J: TRBJ2-3; V: TRBV27; DNA: TGTGCCAGCAGAAAAGTCGGGGGGGCAGATACGCAGTATTTT; CDR3: CASRKVGGADTQYF
D: -; size: -; J: TRBJ2-1; V: TRBV28; DNA: TGTGCCAGCAACCTACCGGGCAGCGGTCTGCAGTTCTTC; CDR3: CASNLPGSGLQFF
D: TRBD2; size: -; J: TRBJ2-1; V: TRBV11-3; DNA: TGTGCCAGCAGTAATAGCGGGGGCTACAATGAGCAGTTCTTC; CDR3: CASSNSGGYNEQFF
D: -; size: -; J: TRBJ2-3; V: TRBV7-2; DNA: TGTGCCAGCACCCCAGGGGCCGCAGATACGCAGTATTTT; CDR3: CASTPGAADTQYF
D: -; size: -; J: TRBJ1-1; V: TRBV5-6; DNA: TGTGCCAGCAGCTTTACAGGGCTGGCCACTGAAGCTTTCTTT; CDR3: CASSFTGLATEAFF
D: TRBD1; size: -; J: TRBJ1-1; V: TRBV6-6; DNA: TGTGCCAGCAGACAGGGGCCCGCCCGAACTGAAGCTTTCTTT; CDR3: CASRQGPARTEAFF
D: TRBD1; size: few; J: TRBJ1-1; V: TRBV5-4; DNA: TGTGCCAGCAGCTTACGACAGGGTGTGAGCACTGAAGCTTTCTTT; CDR3: CASSLRQGVSTEAFF
D: -; size: -; J: TRBJ2-5; V: TRBV10-3; DNA: TGTGCCATCAGTGAGTCGTGGGAGCAGTACTTC; CDR3: CAISESWEQYF
D: TRBD1; size: -; J: TRBJ1-1; V: TRBV7-9; DNA: TGTGCCAGCAGCCCGACAGGGGCATTGTACACTGAAGCTTTCTTT; CDR3: CASSPTGALYTEAFF
D: -; size: once; J: TRBJ2-2; V: TRBV7-3; DNA: TGTGCCAGCAGCTCCGGAGCCGGAGGGCTGTTTTTT; CDR3: CASSSGAGGLFF
D: TRBD1; size: -; J: TRBJ2-2; V: TRBV19; DNA: TGTGCCAGTAAAACAGGGGGCTGGAACACCGGGGAGCTGTTTTTT; CDR3: CASKTGGWNTGELFF
D: TRBD1; size: -; J: TRBJ2-7; V: TRBV28; DNA: TGTGCCAGCAGTTCCACAGGGGTTAGGTCCTACGAGCAGTACTTC; CDR3: CASSSTGVRSYEQYF
D: -; size: once; J: TRBJ2-5; V: TRBV4-2; DNA: TGTGCCAGCAGCCAACCCGGCGCGTCGGGTGGGGAGACCCAGTACTTC; CDR3: CASSQPGASGGETQYF
D: -; size: few; J: TRBJ1-1; V: TRBV5-4; DNA: TGTGCCAGCAGTTTTTTACAGAACACTGAAGCTTTCTTT; CDR3: CASSFLQNTEAFF